This entry features one T cell receptor beta chain sequence. Its specificity is not known. These data are taken from a study of OX40 agonist ivuxolimab in advanced cancers. General study points: There were, on average, more expanded clones in CD8+ T cells than in CD4+.

V shed 2 bases, J shed 6 bases, and the junction held 10 bases outside the gene matches. The CDR3 is 15 residues long. Germline V gene data show CDR1 as LGHNA and CDR2 as YNFKEQ. TCRdb keeps only in-frame clones here, not all; method: immunoSEQ multiplex PCR. The repertoire has 14,000 to 15,000 clones, about 80% of them found once; the top ten carry about 32%. Patients were ineligible given autoimmune disease history or systemic immunosuppression. This clonotype originated in an adult with an advanced solid tumor such as melanoma, head and neck, liver or kidney cancer. Specimen: CD4+ or CD8+ T cells sorted from blood, collected in a trial of the OX40 agonist ivuxolimab. This chain links TRBV4-2 with TRBJ2-7; 7 bases agree with TRBD1. The chain's CDR3 is CASSQYGQELSEQYF. The CDR3 nucleotides are TGTGCCAGCAGCCAATACGGACAGGAACTGAGCGAGCAGTACTTC.